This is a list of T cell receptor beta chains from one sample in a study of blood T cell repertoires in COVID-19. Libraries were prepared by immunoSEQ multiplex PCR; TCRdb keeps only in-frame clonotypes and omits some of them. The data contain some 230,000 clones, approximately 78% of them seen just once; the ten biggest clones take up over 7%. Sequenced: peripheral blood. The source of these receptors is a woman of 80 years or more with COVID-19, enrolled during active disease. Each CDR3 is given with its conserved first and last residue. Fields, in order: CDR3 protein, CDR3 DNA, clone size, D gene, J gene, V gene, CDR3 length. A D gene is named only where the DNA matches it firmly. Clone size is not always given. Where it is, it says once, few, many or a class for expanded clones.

CDR3aa: CASSWTGVGQPQHF; CDR3nt: TGTGCCAGCAGTTGGACAGGGGTAGGACAGCCCCAGCATTTT; abundance: NA; d_gene: TRBD1; j_gene: TRBJ1-5; v_gene: TRBV6-2/TRBV6-3; len: 14
CDR3aa: CASSQNPPGPRVWERAYEQYF; CDR3nt: TGCGCCAGCAGCCAAAACCCTCCTGGTCCCCGTGTATGGGAGAGGGCCTACGAGCAGTACTTC; abundance: NA; d_gene: NA; j_gene: TRBJ2-7; v_gene: TRBV4-1; len: 21
CDR3aa: CASSLGRAYEQYF; CDR3nt: TGTGCCAGCAGCTTAGGCAGGGCCTACGAGCAGTACTTC; abundance: few; d_gene: NA; j_gene: TRBJ2-7; v_gene: TRBV7-8; len: 13
CDR3aa: CASSPRTRQARSYEQYF; CDR3nt: TGTGCCAGCAGTCCACGAACTAGACAGGCTCGCTCCTACGAGCAGTACTTC; abundance: NA; d_gene: NA; j_gene: TRBJ2-7; v_gene: TRBV28; len: 17
CDR3aa: CASSLDSDQPQHF; CDR3nt: TGCGCCAGCAGCTTAGACAGCGATCAGCCCCAGCATTTT; abundance: NA; d_gene: NA; j_gene: TRBJ1-5; v_gene: TRBV5-1; len: 13
CDR3aa: CARSLYEGQPNTEAFF; CDR3nt: TGTGCCAGAAGCCTATACGAGGGACAGCCAAACACTGAAGCTTTCTTT; abundance: NA; d_gene: TRBD1; j_gene: TRBJ1-1; v_gene: TRBV5-3; len: 16
CDR3aa: CASRLTVNTEAFF; CDR3nt: TGTGCCAGCAGGTTAACAGTGAACACTGAAGCTTTCTTT; abundance: NA; d_gene: NA; j_gene: TRBJ1-1; v_gene: TRBV12-3/TRBV12-4; len: 13
CDR3aa: CASSQVKGQGEAFF; CDR3nt: TGTGCCAGCAGCCAGGTCAAGGGGCAAGGAGAAGCTTTCTTT; abundance: NA; d_gene: NA; j_gene: TRBJ1-1; v_gene: TRBV3-1/TRBV3-2; len: 14
CDR3aa: CASSPPLAGGEQFF; CDR3nt: TGTGCCAGCTCACCACCGCTAGCGGGAGGTGAGCAGTTCTTC; abundance: once; d_gene: TRBD2; j_gene: TRBJ2-1; v_gene: TRBV18; len: 14
CDR3aa: CASSWSGNYGYTF; CDR3nt: TGTGCCAGTAGTTGGTCAGGGAACTATGGCTACACCTTC; abundance: NA; d_gene: NA; j_gene: TRBJ1-2; v_gene: TRBV19; len: 13
CDR3aa: CASSPLQGYTTDTQYF; CDR3nt: TGTGCCAGCAGTCCCCTACAGGGCTACACCACAGATACGCAGTATTTT; abundance: NA; d_gene: NA; j_gene: TRBJ2-3; v_gene: TRBV3-1/TRBV3-2; len: 16
CDR3aa: CASSYRSEAFF; CDR3nt: TGTGCCAGCAGTTACCGTTCTGAAGCTTTCTTT; abundance: NA; d_gene: NA; j_gene: TRBJ1-1; v_gene: TRBV6-5; len: 11
CDR3aa: CASRTDSNQPQHF; CDR3nt: TGTGCCAGCAGGACTGATAGCAATCAGCCCCAGCATTTT; abundance: NA; d_gene: NA; j_gene: TRBJ1-5; v_gene: TRBV2; len: 13
CDR3aa: CSASRGSGRNQPQHF; CDR3nt: TGCAGTGCTAGTCGGGGGTCTGGGCGCAATCAGCCCCAGCATTTT; abundance: NA; d_gene: NA; j_gene: TRBJ1-5; v_gene: TRBV20-1; len: 15
CDR3aa: CASSYQEGRGYTF; CDR3nt: TGTGCCAGCAGTTATCAAGAGGGCAGGGGCTACACCTTC; abundance: NA; d_gene: NA; j_gene: TRBJ1-2; v_gene: TRBV6-5; len: 13
CDR3aa: CASSDGPGSANYGYTF; CDR3nt: TGTGCCAGCAGTGACGGGCCGGGATCAGCTAACTATGGCTACACCTTC; abundance: NA; d_gene: NA; j_gene: TRBJ1-2; v_gene: TRBV6-1; len: 16
CDR3aa: CASSTWDRPNYGYTF; CDR3nt: TGTGCCAGCAGTACGTGGGACAGACCTAACTATGGCTACACCTTC; abundance: few; d_gene: TRBD1; j_gene: TRBJ1-2; v_gene: TRBV25-1; len: 15
CDR3aa: CASSLAGSGEKLFF; CDR3nt: TGTGCCAGCAGCTTAGCGGGTAGCGGTGAAAAACTGTTTTTT; abundance: NA; d_gene: NA; j_gene: TRBJ1-4; v_gene: TRBV7-9; len: 14
CDR3aa: CASSDPHLNTEAFF; CDR3nt: TGTGCCAGCAGTGACCCCCATTTGAACACTGAAGCTTTCTTT; abundance: once; d_gene: NA; j_gene: TRBJ1-1; v_gene: TRBV6-1; len: 14
CDR3aa: CASTTNRGRSNQPQHF; CDR3nt: TGTGCCAGTACCACGAACAGGGGGCGAAGCAATCAGCCCCAGCATTTT; abundance: NA; d_gene: TRBD1; j_gene: TRBJ1-5; v_gene: TRBV19; len: 16
CDR3aa: CARGTDPNTEAFF; CDR3nt: TGTGCCAGGGGGACAGACCCGAACACTGAAGCTTTCTTT; abundance: NA; d_gene: TRBD1; j_gene: TRBJ1-1; v_gene: TRBV7-9; len: 13
CDR3aa: CASSLPGQGGTGELFF; CDR3nt: TGTGCCAGCAGCTTACCGGGACAGGGAGGCACCGGGGAGCTGTTTTTT; abundance: few; d_gene: TRBD1; j_gene: TRBJ2-2; v_gene: TRBV5-4; len: 16
CDR3aa: CASSITPRRANTEAFF; CDR3nt: TGTGCCAGCAGTATCACTCCACGGAGGGCGAACACTGAAGCTTTCTTT; abundance: NA; d_gene: NA; j_gene: TRBJ1-1; v_gene: TRBV27; len: 16
CDR3aa: CAWKGQGLGSPLHF; CDR3nt: TGTGCCTGGAAGGGACAGGGGCTAGGTTCACCCCTCCACTTT; abundance: once; d_gene: TRBD1; j_gene: TRBJ1-6; v_gene: TRBV30; len: 14
CDR3aa: CASSEYGQGRTEAFF; CDR3nt: TGTGCCAGCAGTGAATATGGACAGGGGAGGACTGAAGCTTTCTTT; abundance: NA; d_gene: TRBD1; j_gene: TRBJ1-1; v_gene: TRBV25-1; len: 15
CDR3aa: CASSVGRSRGRETQYF; CDR3nt: TGTGCCAGCAGCGTAGGAAGGTCTCGAGGGAGGGAGACCCAGTACTTC; abundance: NA; d_gene: NA; j_gene: TRBJ2-5; v_gene: TRBV9; len: 16
CDR3aa: CASSVWTGGAISGELFF; CDR3nt: TGTGCCAGCAGCGTCTGGACAGGGGGCGCGATATCCGGGGAGCTGTTTTTT; abundance: few; d_gene: TRBD1; j_gene: TRBJ2-2; v_gene: TRBV11-2; len: 17
CDR3aa: CASSPNRKGEQYF; CDR3nt: TGTGCCAGCAGCCCCAACAGGAAAGGGGAGCAGTACTTC; abundance: NA; d_gene: NA; j_gene: TRBJ2-7; v_gene: TRBV3-1/TRBV3-2; len: 13
CDR3aa: CASSALTGVGNTIYF; CDR3nt: TGTGCCAGCAGCGCGCTGACAGGGGTTGGAAACACCATATATTTT; abundance: NA; d_gene: TRBD1; j_gene: TRBJ1-3; v_gene: TRBV11-2; len: 15
CDR3aa: CASSRTSGNEQFF; CDR3nt: TGTGCCAGCAGCCGGACTAGCGGGAATGAGCAGTTCTTC; abundance: NA; d_gene: TRBD2; j_gene: TRBJ2-1; v_gene: TRBV2; len: 13
CDR3aa: CATTAAEAGGGETQYF; CDR3nt: TGTGCCACCACTGCCGCAGAAGCGGGAGGTGGAGAGACCCAGTACTTC; abundance: NA; d_gene: TRBD2; j_gene: TRBJ2-5; v_gene: TRBV24-1; len: 16
CDR3aa: CASSQISAGSGPQHF; CDR3nt: TGCGCCAGCAGCCAGATTTCCGCAGGTTCAGGGCCCCAGCATTTT; abundance: NA; d_gene: NA; j_gene: TRBJ1-5; v_gene: TRBV4-1; len: 15
CDR3aa: CASSEPYRGTEAFF; CDR3nt: TGTGCCAGCAGTGAACCCTACAGGGGCACTGAAGCTTTCTTT; abundance: NA; d_gene: TRBD1; j_gene: TRBJ1-1; v_gene: TRBV6-1; len: 14